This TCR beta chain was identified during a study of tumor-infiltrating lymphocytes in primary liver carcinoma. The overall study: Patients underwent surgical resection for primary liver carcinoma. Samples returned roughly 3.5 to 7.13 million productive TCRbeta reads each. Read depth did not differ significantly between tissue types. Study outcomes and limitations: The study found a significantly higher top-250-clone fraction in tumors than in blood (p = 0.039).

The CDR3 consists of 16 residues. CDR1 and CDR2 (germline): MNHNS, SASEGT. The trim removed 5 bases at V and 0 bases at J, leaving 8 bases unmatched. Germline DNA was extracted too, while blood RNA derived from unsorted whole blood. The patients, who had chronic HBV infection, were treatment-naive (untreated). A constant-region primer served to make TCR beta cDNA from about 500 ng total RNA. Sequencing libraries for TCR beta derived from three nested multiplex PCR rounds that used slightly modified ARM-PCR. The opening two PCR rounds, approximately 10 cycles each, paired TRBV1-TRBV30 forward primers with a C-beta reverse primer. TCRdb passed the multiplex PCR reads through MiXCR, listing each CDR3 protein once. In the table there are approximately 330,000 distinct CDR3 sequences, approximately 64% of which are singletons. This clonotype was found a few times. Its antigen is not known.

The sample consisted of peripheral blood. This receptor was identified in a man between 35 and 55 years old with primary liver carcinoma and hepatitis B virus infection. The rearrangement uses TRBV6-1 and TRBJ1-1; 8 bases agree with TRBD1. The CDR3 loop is CASSTRTGLLNTEAFF. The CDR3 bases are TGTGCCAGCAGTACTAGGACAGGGCTTTTGAACACTGAAGCTTTCTTT.